This TCR beta chain was captured by sequencing in a study of blood T cell repertoires in COVID-19. The CDR3 loop spans 13 amino acids. Unmatched junction bases numbered 7, after V lost 3 bases and J lost 5 bases. Per germline, CDR1 GTSNPN and CDR2 SVGIG (reference sequence). This clone has just a few counts. Per the original data handling: Amplification of reference gene primers provided the estimated nucleated cell counts. Clones were read by immunoSEQ multiplex PCR, and TCRdb kept only the in-frame ones, dropping some. The DNA gave D and trimming, while V, J and clone size come from that table. The sample shows more than 60,000 clones, less than 90% of them seen only once.

The chain joins TRBV30 to TRBJ2-7; 7 nucleotides match TRBD1. The source is a middle-aged man with acute or convalescent COVID-19. Input material: peripheral blood. The CDR3 region is CAWRTGPGDEQYF. The CDR3 bases are TGTGCCTGGAGGACAGGGCCTGGAGACGAGCAGTACTTC.